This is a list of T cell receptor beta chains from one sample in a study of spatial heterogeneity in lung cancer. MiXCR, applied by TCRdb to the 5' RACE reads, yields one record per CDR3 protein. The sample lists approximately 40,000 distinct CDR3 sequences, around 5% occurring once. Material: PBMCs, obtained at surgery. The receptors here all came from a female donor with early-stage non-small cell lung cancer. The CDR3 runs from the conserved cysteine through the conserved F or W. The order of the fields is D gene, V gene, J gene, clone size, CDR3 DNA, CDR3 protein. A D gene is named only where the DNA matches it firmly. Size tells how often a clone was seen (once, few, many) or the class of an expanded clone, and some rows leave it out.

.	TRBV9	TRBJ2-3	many	TGTGCCAGCAGCGACCCTAGCCGCTACACAGATACGCAGTATTTT	CASSDPSRYTDTQYF
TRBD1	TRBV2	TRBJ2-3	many	TGTGCCAGCAGGCCAGGGGGAACGACAGATACGCAGTATTTT	CASRPGGTTDTQYF
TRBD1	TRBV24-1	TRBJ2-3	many	TGTGCCACCAGTGCCGGGACAGGGGGAATCACAGATACGCAGTATTTT	CATSAGTGGITDTQYF
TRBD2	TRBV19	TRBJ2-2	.	TGTGCCAGTACCCAATACCCCATCCTACTAGCGGGGGGACTCACCGGGGAGCTGTTTTTT	CASTQYPILLAGGLTGELFF
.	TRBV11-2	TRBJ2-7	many	TGTGCCAGCAGCCCCGGGTTCGGGGGGCCCTACGAGCAGTACTTC	CASSPGFGGPYEQYF
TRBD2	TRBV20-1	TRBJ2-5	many	TGCAGTGCTAGAGTTCCCAGCGGGGGAGAGACCCAGTACTTC	CSARVPSGGETQYF
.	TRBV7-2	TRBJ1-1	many	TGTGCCAGCAGCCCTAATGGAGGGTACGCTGAAGCTTTCTTT	CASSPNGGYAEAFF
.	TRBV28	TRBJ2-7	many	TGTGCCAGCAGTTTACTAGGAGTAGGTGAGCAGTACTTC	CASSLLGVGEQYF
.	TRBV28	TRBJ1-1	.	TGTGCCAGCAGTTTATGGCCCCAATTCGGGGTAGGGAACACTGAAGCTTTCTTT	CASSLWPQFGVGNTEAFF
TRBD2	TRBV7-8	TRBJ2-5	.	TGTGCCAGCACGGCTAGCGGGGGGCGGTCCCAAGAGACCCAGTACTTC	CASTASGGRSQETQYF
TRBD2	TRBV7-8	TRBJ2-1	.	TGTGCCAGCAGCCGCCCGTTCGGGCTAGCGGGGGGGCGGGACAATGAGCAGTTCTTC	CASSRPFGLAGGRDNEQFF
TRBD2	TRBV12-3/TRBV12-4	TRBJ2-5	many	TGTGCCAGCAGCAACCGCCGGACTAGCGGGTACCAAGAGACCCAGTACTTC	CASSNRRTSGYQETQYF
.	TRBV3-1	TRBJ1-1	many	TGTGCCAGCAGCCAAGATTGGGGACGAAGGGCTTTCTTT	CASSQDWGRRAFF
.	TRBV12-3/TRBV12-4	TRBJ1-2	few	TGTGCCAGCAGTTTTAACGACTATGGCTACACCTTC	CASSFNDYGYTF
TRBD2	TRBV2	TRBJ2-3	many	TGTGCCAGCACAGGGCGGGGGTTTGCGGATACGCAGTATTTT	CASTGRGFADTQYF
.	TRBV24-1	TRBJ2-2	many	TGTGCCACCAGTGACCGGGGACTGGCAACCGGGGAGCTGTTTTTT	CATSDRGLATGELFF
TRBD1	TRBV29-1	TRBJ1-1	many	TGCAGCGTTGAAGGTGCAGGGGGCACTGAAGCTTTCTTT	CSVEGAGGTEAFF
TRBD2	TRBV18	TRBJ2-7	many	TGTGCCAGCTCACCGAGAGTCGGCGGGGGGGACGAGCAGTACTTC	CASSPRVGGGDEQYF
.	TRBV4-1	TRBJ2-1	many	TGCGCCAGCAGCCAGGAAGGACGGGGTTACAATGAGCAGTTCTTC	CASSQEGRGYNEQFF
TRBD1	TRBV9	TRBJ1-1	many	TGTGCCAGCAGCGTAGAAATATGGACAGGGCGGGGAAACACTGAAGCTTTCTTT	CASSVEIWTGRGNTEAFF
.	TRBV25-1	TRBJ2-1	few	TGTGCCAGCAGTTACAATGAGCAGTTCTTC	CASSYNEQFF
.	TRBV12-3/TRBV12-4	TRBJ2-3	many	TGTGCCAGCAAACCCGACAGTGGCGATACGCAGTATTTT	CASKPDSGDTQYF
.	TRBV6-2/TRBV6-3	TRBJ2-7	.	TGTGCCAGCAGCCCACCTCACAGCTCCTACGAGCAGTACTTC	CASSPPHSSYEQYF
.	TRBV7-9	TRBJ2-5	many	TGTGCCAGCAGCTTAGGACCACTCTTAGAAGAGACCCAGTACTTC	CASSLGPLLEETQYF
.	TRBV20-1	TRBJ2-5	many	TGCAGTGTAAACAGGGCCCCTCACCAAGAGACCCAGTACTTC	CSVNRAPHQETQYF
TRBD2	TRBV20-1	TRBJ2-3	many	TGCAGTGCTAGAGATAGACTAGCGGGGGTTTTGGGGCAGTATTTT	CSARDRLAGVLGQYF
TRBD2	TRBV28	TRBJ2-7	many	TGTGCCAGCAGTTCCCCAACTAGCGGGGGGACCTTCTACGAGCAGTACTTC	CASSSPTSGGTFYEQYF
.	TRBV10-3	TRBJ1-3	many	TGTGCCATCGGGATGGGAGGAGGAAACACCATATATTTT	CAIGMGGGNTIYF
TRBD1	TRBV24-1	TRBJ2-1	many	TGTGCCACCAGTGATCCGGGACAGGGGAAGAATGAGCAGTTCTTC	CATSDPGQGKNEQFF